This TCR beta chain was identified in a study of graft-versus-host responses after intestinal transplantation. Study in general: Multivisceral, liver-intestinal, or isolated intestinal grafts were transplanted into recipients.

Repertoires were generated with immunoSEQ multiplex PCR, while TCRdb's copy carries only in-frame clones and drops some. The sample has 100,000 or so clones, just over 90% seen once; the top ten hold about 2%. This clone is a singleton in its sample. The antigen is unknown. This CDR3 spans 16 amino acids. V lost 6 bases, J lost 4 bases, and 12 bases stayed unmatched. Looked up from germline, CDR1 is MNHEY and CDR2 is SMNVEV (reference sequence). The V and J genes are TRBV27 and TRBJ2-5; TRBD2 matches 9 bases. Material: unstimulated CD8+ T cells sorted from spleen or lymph node cells, obtained before intestinal transplant. The TCR sequence derives from a human donor who received an intestinal transplant. CDR3 protein: CASSPEAGLAIETQYF. CDR3 nucleotide sequence: TGTGCCAGCAGCCCAGAAGCGGGACTAGCTATAGAGACCCAGTACTTC.